This T cell receptor beta chain comes out of a study of response to subunit inactivated influenza vaccine. The sample holds a few counts of this clonotype. Its antigen is not identified. Whole-study results and caveats: Each seasonal flu vaccination may recruit only limited new T cells, authors suggested.

MiXCR, applied by TCRdb to the RT-PCR reads, yields one record per CDR3 protein. The sample holds 500,000 to 600,000 distinct CDR3 sequences, 14% seen once. The clonotype originates from a man aged 50 or older who received an inactivated influenza vaccine. This specimen was PBMCs from blood, taken about 13 days after vaccination.

Written as DNA, the CDR3 is TGTGCCTGGGACAGGGGTACAGATACGCAGTATTTT. Its protein product is CAWDRGTDTQYF. This chain uses TRBV30 with TRBJ2-3; TRBD1 matches 8 bases. V trimming: 5 bases; J trimming: 3 bases; junction bases outside the gene matches: 1. The CDR3 sequence is 12 residues long. Germline V gives CDR1 GTSNPN, CDR2 SVGIG (reference sequence).